This TCR beta chain stems from a study of blood T cells in healthy people across ages (dated by TCRdb to 2014 to 2015). Broadly, across the study: In model experiments, template switching captured about one uniquely barcoded TCR beta cDNA molecule for every two T cells. To avoid experimental bias, donors of different ages were randomly spread across the sequencing lanes. Using deep sequencing normalized with unique cDNA molecular identifiers, the study measured how TCR beta repertoire diversity changes with age. For two donors (one aged 18 to 30 and one aged 80 or older), the study analyzed two additional independent replicas of 1 million unique cDNA reads from the same blood draw. The donors were divided into four age groups: young (average approximately 15 years), middle-aged (under 40), aged (62) and long-lived (roughly 82). The study at large found these results: Since profiling was done on bulk unsorted PBMCs, naive and antigen-experienced compartments could not be conclusively compared. Total diversity estimates from one million sequenced T cells were considered lower bounds and underestimates. Observed TCR beta diversity correlated strongly with the percentage of naive T cells measured by flow cytometry. Observed TCR beta diversity per million T cells fell roughly linearly with age, and a significant reduction was already apparent by age around 40. Donor CMV infection status was unknown, potentially confounding age-related changes in expanded clonotypes. Compared with the aged group, the long-lived group had more naive CD4+ T cells, fewer expanded clones and increased TCR diversity, suggesting age selection.

Donors were 40 or so systemically healthy Caucasian individuals from Russia aged 6 to 90 years. Ten milliliters of peripheral blood were drawn from each donor into EDTA-treated Vacutainer tubes. PBMCs were isolated by Ficoll-Paque density-gradient centrifugation, with at least 7 million obtained per sample. Total RNA, at least 6 micrograms per sample, was extracted from PBMCs with Trizol reagent. Naive CD45RAhigh/CD27high T cell percentages were measured by flow cytometry on a PBMC aliquot from every donor. Library generation was performed with 5' RACE. A second PCR of about 7 to 12 cycles was run with a J-beta primer mix and a sample-barcoded 5' primer. Each TCR beta cDNA molecule received a unique molecular identifier from a template-switch 5' adaptor carrying 12 random nucleotides. Each sample yielded at least 2.5 million CDR3-containing paired-end reads. First-strand cDNA was synthesized from all RNA with the Mint cDNA synthesis kit, primed by a TRBC-specific oligonucleotide. Following uracil-DNA glycosylase treatment, all cDNA underwent a first 18-cycle PCR with the universal primers M1SS and BC2_uni_R. In the source study's methods: For normalization, 1 million high-quality reads, each with a distinct molecular identifier, were randomly selected from each sample. Reads sharing molecular identifiers were discarded rather than binned into consensus sequences. MiTCR, with a Q25 quality threshold and the strictest error-elimination algorithm, was used for CDR3 identification, clonotype clustering and error correction. A nonparametric unseen species model with Euler transformation was used to estimate a lower bound on total TCR beta diversity. Using fastp at Q25 and MiXCR, TCRdb reprocessed the public reads and kept productive beta chains. CDR3 protein sequences are deduplicated, and each keeps its most common genes and DNA. TCRdb's processing, not the authors', yielded these V and J calls. This sample is represented by 1,800,000 or so distinct CDR3 sequences; approximately 40% of them were singletons. The top ten clonotypes cover 23% of the sample.

The germline V gene sets CDR1 to SGHDT and CDR2 to YYEEEE. Unmatched junction bases come to 10, with V trimmed by 4 bases and J by 2 bases. The CDR3 measures 16 amino acids from cysteine to phenylalanine. The kept DNA is CDR3 alone, 48 bases in frame from the first base. Notes on this clonotype: No antigen is known for it. Per-base qualities were not stored, and no clone one base away is much larger.

The rearrangement joined TRBV5-6 to TRBJ2-3; 7 bases in between match TRBD1. The clonotype comes from a human donor in good health. Sequencing was performed on blood. The DNA sequence is given as TGTGCCAGCAGCACGGCCGGGACAGCTGACACAGATACGCAGTATTTT. Its product reads: CASSTAGTADTDTQYF.